The 5 T cell receptor beta chains listed next were all sequenced from one sample in a study of T cell repertoires in cytomegalovirus infection. TCRdb re-derived calls from the reads in MiXCR, one entry per CDR3 protein. The sample contains some 940,000 distinct CDR3 sequences, approximately 32% of which appear only once. The antigens for these receptors are not known. The sequencing here drew on cultured CD8+ T cells from PBMCs, taken from culture after CMV antigen stimulation. Receptors were obtained from a human donor in good health (CMV status not recorded). Some clones in this sample may be carry-over from other donors' samples.

This sequence joins TRBV4-1 and TRBJ2-1, with D maybe TRBD2 (5 bases). The CDR3 has 15 residues. Germline V gene data show CDR1 as MGHRA and CDR2 as YSYEKL. Trimming removed 4 bases from V and 1 base from J, with 11 bases in between. The CDR3 loop is CASSPYEGSYNEQFF. Here the CDR3 DNA reads TGCGCCAGCAGCCCCTACGAGGGATCCTACAATGAGCAGTTCTTC.

Only a few counts were recorded for this clonotype. The chain couples TRBV20-1 to TRBJ2-2; the D gene could be TRBD1 or TRBD2 (5 bases each). Trimming shortened V by 5 bases and J by 4 bases, and 23 bases separated the two germline ends. The CDR3 totals 17 residues. Germline CDR1 and CDR2: DFQATT and SNEGSKA (reference sequence). The CDR3 DNA reads as TGCAGTGCTTACGCCTCCGGGACCGGGACCTCCACCGGGGAGCTGTTTTTT. Translation: CSAYASGTGTSTGELFF.

The V call is TRBV11-2, the J call TRBJ2-1; weak D call: TRBD2 (6 bases). Germline V lookup: CDR1 SGHAT, CDR2 FQNNGV. Between the trimmed V and J ends, which lost 5 bases and 2 bases, there was a span of 16 bases. This CDR3 has 16 amino acids. CDR3 region: CASSLLFSGPYNEQFF. The CDR3 coding sequence is TGTGCCAGCAGCCTCCTGTTTAGCGGCCCCTACAATGAGCAGTTCTTC.

The sample holds a few counts of this clonotype. V usage is TRBV5-6 and J usage is TRBJ2-5; D possibly corresponds to TRBD2 (5 bases). Germline lookup yields CDR1 SGHDT and CDR2 YYEEEE. The CDR3 is made up of 14 amino acids. V was trimmed by 4 bases and J by 3 bases, leaving 13 bases between them. The CDR3 spells CASSPRVGEETQYF. For the CDR3, the DNA is TGTGCCAGCAGCCCGCGGGTCGGAGAAGAGACCCAGTACTTC.

This clonotype was seen more than once but under ten times. CDR3 coding DNA: TGTGCCAGCAGTGAAGTTGGGACAACATATAGCAATCAGCCCCAGCATTTT. Its protein product is CASSEVGTTYSNQPQHF. The rearrangement uses TRBV6-1 and TRBJ1-5; maybe TRBD1 (6 bases). CDR1 and CDR2 from the germline V gene are MNHNS and SASEGT. CDR3 length equals 17 residues. V lost 1 base and J lost 0, with 13 bases in between.